This TCR beta chain emerged from a study of T-cell memory formation after mild COVID-19. The wider study: Clusters of TCRs were largely donor specific. Study-level results: Chiefly within CM and EM were the contracting CD4+ clones; CD8+ ones were within EMRA. Within pre-infection memory, some responding clones were found, suggesting cross-reactive memory joined.

With regard to this clonotype: What it recognizes is unknown.

TCRdb re-derived calls from the 5' RACE reads in MiXCR, one entry per CDR3 protein. This repertoire shows about 340,000 distinct CDR3 sequences, about 15% found once; its top ten account for about 22%. This receptor was identified in a man younger than 35 who had mild COVID-19 (a few samples of this study predate the infection). Cell type and time point are not known. The material sequenced was PBMCs or a T cell subset sorted from them (not recorded which).

Here the CDR3 reads CASQLGGSDSGNTIYF. CDR3 nucleotides: TGTGCCAGCCAACTGGGGGGATCGGACTCTGGAAACACCATATATTTT. The V gene is TRBV18, the J gene TRBJ1-3; D perhaps matches TRBD1 (5 bases). Trimming pared 8 bases from V and 0 bases from J, leaving 17 bases between. This CDR3 has 16 residues. Germline assignment: CDR1 KGHSH and CDR2 LQKENI.